This T cell receptor beta chain was found in a study of blood T cells in healthy people across ages. CDR3 length: 13 residues. The germline gives CDR1 LGHNA, CDR2 YSLEER. The V gene lost 2 bases and the J gene lost 4 bases, with 9 bases spanning the gap. Primers used in a second PCR of roughly 7 to 11 cycles were a sample-barcoded 5' primer and a J-beta primer mix. TCRdb reprocessed the 5' RACE reads via MiXCR and lists one record per CDR3 protein. The data contain 540,000 or so distinct CDR3 sequences, less than 25% of them singletons. Per sample, a minimum of 7 million PBMCs were isolated. The data also belong to a second study, concerning T cells of mothers and their children. That report adds: Pairs that are related and pairs that are unrelated have TCR recombination output shaped similarly by thymic selection. Sequencing revealed no T cell clones that were persistent and microchimeric.

The sequence was obtained from a boy younger than 18 in good health. Sequencing used blood. The chain recombines TRBV4-3 with TRBJ2-7; the D is unclear. The CDR3 DNA follows: TGCGCCAGCAGCCAACAGGACGGGTACGAGCAGTACTTC. It codes for CASSQQDGYEQYF.